Following are 25 T cell receptor beta chains from one sample sequenced in a study of blood T cells in healthy people across ages (dated by TCRdb to between 2014 and 2017). Library creation used 5' RACE. Instrument on record: Illumina HiSeq 2500. A second roughly 6 to 11 cycle PCR used a sample-barcoded 5' primer and a J-beta primer mix. The raw public data were reprocessed by TCRdb itself: fastp quality trimming at Q25, MiXCR clonotype calling, in-frame beta chains only. Every entry covers one CDR3 protein and lists the most common genes and DNA from its rows. This sample lists hundreds of thousands of distinct CDR3 sequences; around 49% were detected once. Around a third of the sample comes from the top ten. The sample was blood. All receptors derive from a woman in her fifties or sixties in good health.

CDR3 DNA: TGTGCCAGCAGCTTAGAGCCAACCAACACTGAAGCTTTCTTT. As protein: CASSLEPTNTEAFF. V is TRBV7-3 and J is TRBJ1-1; D call uncertain. V was pared by 2 bases and J by 2 bases, with 9 bases between. CDR3 size: 14 residues. Germline lookup yields CDR1 SGHTA and CDR2 FQGTGA.

With respect to this clonotype: This clone may be a read error of a much larger clone one base away. The chain carries TRBV29-1 and TRBJ2-1; D gene uncertain. CDR1 SQVTM and CDR2 ANQGSEA come from the germline V gene. CDR3 size: 14 residues. Trimming cost V 7 bases and J 13 bases, with 26 bases left between them. In DNA form, the CDR3 reads TGCAGCGCCCACGACACGTTTCGACAAGAGACCCAGTTCTTC. This translates into CSAHDTFRQETQFF.

This clonotype was recorded a few times. J is TRBJ2-1 and V is TRBV20-1; 7 bases are shared with TRBD2. Judging by the DNA end, TRBJ2-7 fits better; the J call may be wrong. CDR3 length: 16 amino acids. The germline V gene encodes CDR1 DFQATT and CDR2 SNEGSKA (reference sequence). CDR3 nucleotide sequence: TGCAGTGCTAGAGATCTGGGCGGGAGCTCCTACAATGAGCAGTACTTC. Translated, it gives CSARDLGGSSYNEQYF.

The rearrangement uses TRBV29-1 and TRBJ2-2; 9 bases map to TRBD2. CDR3 length: 14 amino acids. Germline values: CDR1 SQVTM, CDR2 ANQGSEA. With V trimmed by 7 bases and J by 4 bases, 7 bases remained unmatched. CDR3 in amino acids: CSAGLASATGELFF. CDR3 bases: TGCAGCGCCGGACTAGCGTCAGCCACCGGGGAGCTGTTTTTT.

This clonotype was seen more than once but under ten times. The V and J genes are TRBV7-2 and TRBJ2-5, with 14 positions matching TRBD2. Germline V gene data show CDR1 as SGHTA and CDR2 as FQGNSA. Trimming at V came to 4 bases and at J to 11 bases, leaving 6 bases not matched to a gene. This CDR3 comprises 14 residues. The CDR3 reads CASSSTGLAGDQYF. CDR3 DNA sequence: TGTGCCAGCAGCTCAACGGGACTAGCGGGAGATCAGTACTTC.

This clonotype was counted only a few times. The V call is TRBV11-1, the J call TRBJ1-1, with TRBD1 identical over 7 bases. Germline V gives CDR1 SGHAT, CDR2 FQDESV (reference sequence). The CDR3 extends over 14 amino acids. Germline trimming cut 4 bases from V and 2 bases from J; bases unmatched to any gene: 4. CDR3 bases: TGTGCCAGCAGCTCGGGACAGAGAAACACTGAAGCTTTCTTT. This gives the protein CASSSGQRNTEAFF.

In its sample, this clonotype was seen a few times. V and J are TRBV30 and TRBJ1-1; no definite D call. Germline CDR1 GTSNPN, CDR2 SVGIG (reference sequence). The CDR3 length is 12 residues. V lost 4 bases and J 5 bases, leaving 11 bases between the germline ends. CDR3 sequence: CAWTTLGTEAFF. Written as DNA, the CDR3 is TGTGCCTGGACCACGTTAGGGACTGAAGCTTTCTTT.

The J gene is TRBJ2-7, the V gene TRBV5-1; 11 nucleotides agree with TRBD2. This CDR3 comprises 16 residues. Losses at the gene ends were 0 bases for V and 3 bases for J; bases not matched to a gene: 5. Germline V CDR1 and CDR2: SGHRS, YFSETQ. The CDR3 DNA is TGCGCCAGCAGCTTGGGAGGGACTAGCGGATTCTACGAGCAGTACTTC. Encoded protein: CASSLGGTSGFYEQYF.

This clonotype turned up a few times. This chain links TRBV27 with TRBJ2-7, with TRBD1 identical over 7 bases. V shed 5 bases, J shed 0 bases, and the junction held 7 bases outside the gene matches. The CDR3 is 15 amino acids. CDR1 and CDR2 (germline): MNHEY, SMNVEV (reference sequence). The CDR3 DNA reads as TGTGCCAGCAGTAGACAGGGCCAGAGCTCCTACGAGCAGTACTTC. This translates into CASSRQGQSSYEQYF.

The gene calls are TRBV29-1 and TRBJ2-1; no clear D. Germline-derived CDR1 and CDR2 are SQVTM and ANQGSEA. The CDR3 contains 13 residues. The V end was cut by 5 bases, the J end by 6 bases, with 14 bases between. CDR3 region: CSVRGGGGNEQFF. CDR3 DNA sequence: TGCAGCGTTCGAGGCGGCGGTGGCAATGAGCAGTTCTTC.

V gene TRBV29-1 combines with J gene TRBJ1-2, with a possible D match to TRBD1 (5 bases). This CDR3 is built from 13 residues. The germline CDR1 and CDR2 sequences are SQVTM and ANQGSEA. V was clipped by 4 bases and J by 3 bases, with 12 bases between them. CDR3 sequence: CSVAAGLDYGYTF. The CDR3 region has the DNA TGCAGCGTTGCAGCGGGACTCGACTATGGCTACACCTTC.

This chain uses TRBV4-3 with TRBJ2-6; D is ambiguous. CDR1 and CDR2 from the germline V gene are LGHNA and YSLEER. Trimming removed 1 base at V and 0 bases at J, with 13 bases between. The length of the CDR3 is 18 residues. CDR3 protein: CASSQVPTRGSGANVLTF. As DNA, the CDR3 is TGCGCCAGCAGCCAAGTTCCGACAAGAGGCTCTGGGGCCAACGTCCTGACTTTC.

This chain joins TRBV12-3 or TRBV12-4 and TRBJ2-1, with D perhaps TRBD2 (5 bases). This CDR3 region has 15 residues. V gave up 1 base and J gave up 6 bases, with 13 bases separating them. For the CDR3, the DNA is TGTGCCAGCAGTTTAGAGGCTAGCAAGGGCAATGAGCAGTTCTTC. Its protein product is CASSLEASKGNEQFF.

V and J are TRBV7-8 and TRBJ2-7, with 14 bases that match TRBD2. The CDR3 is made up of 19 amino acids. Germline trimming cut 1 base from V and 4 bases from J; bases unmatched to any gene: 12. Per germline, CDR1 SGHVS and CDR2 FQNEAQ. The CDR3, as DNA: TGTGCCAGCAGCTTAGTACATTCGACTAGCGGGGGGGCTCGGTACGAGCAGTACTTC. Amino acids: CASSLVHSTSGGARYEQYF.

This clonotype was seen a single time. Possible read error: a much larger clone is one base away. This rearrangement joins TRBV14 to TRBJ2-5, with 9 bases aligning to TRBD2. Near its end, the DNA agrees better with TRBJ2-7, so the J call may be wrong. The CDR3 is 14 amino acids. From germline, CDR1 is SGHDN and CDR2 FVKESK. The chain's CDR3 is CASSQLAGWYEQYF. The CDR3 DNA reads as TGTGCCAGCAGCCAACTAGCGGGATGGTACGAGCAGTACTTC.

The gene calls are TRBV20-1 and TRBJ2-5, with a tentative D call TRBD2 (5 bases). CDR1 DFQATT and CDR2 SNEGSKA come from the germline V gene (reference sequence). V lost 3 bases and J 11 bases, leaving 13 bases between the germline ends. The CDR3 extends over 11 amino acids. In nucleotides, the CDR3 is TGCAGTGCTAGGGATCAGAGGGCTCAGTACTTC. This codes for CSARDQRAQYF.

The chain has TRBV5-6 and TRBJ1-5; D call uncertain. The CDR3 totals 16 residues. Looked up from germline, CDR1 is SGHDT and CDR2 is YYEEEE. The ends were cut back, 4 bases at V and 2 bases at J, with 16 bases in the middle. For the CDR3, the DNA is TGTGCCAGCAGCACCGGGCCCCCGGCGGGCAATCAGCCCCAGCATTTT. Translation: CASSTGPPAGNQPQHF.

The chain uses TRBV6-2 or TRBV6-3 and TRBJ2-5; TRBD2 is a possible D gene (5 bases). The CDR3 is 14 residues long. V was pared by 1 base and J by 3 bases, with 9 bases between. Germline lookup yields CDR1 MNHEY and CDR2 SVGEGT. The CDR3 nucleotides are TGTGCCAGCAGTTACTTAGCGTCTAAAGAGACCCAGTACTTC. The encoded protein is CASSYLASKETQYF.

The CDR3 sequence: CASSYREGTYEQYF. The DNA for the CDR3 is TGTGCCAGCAGTTACAGAGAGGGGACCTACGAGCAGTACTTC. The rearrangement uses TRBV6-5 and TRBJ2-7; D may correspond to TRBD1 or TRBD2 (5 bases each). V was shortened by 2 bases and J by 2 bases, with 10 bases between the two germline ends. The CDR3 totals 14 residues. CDR1 and CDR2 from the germline V gene are MNHEY and SVGAGI.

The chain employs TRBV5-1 and TRBJ2-1, with 7 bases aligning to TRBD2. Per the germline V gene, CDR1 is SGHRS and CDR2 is YFSETQ. The ends lost 0 bases at V and 12 bases at J; junction bases unmatched: 12. The CDR3 is 15 amino acids. The CDR3 reads CASSLAGVGGDWQFF. DNA of the CDR3: TGCGCCAGCAGCTTGGCCGGTGTGGGAGGGGATTGGCAGTTCTTC.

This clonotype occurred a few times. The J gene is TRBJ2-5, the V gene TRBV4-2, with 11 bases aligning to TRBD1. This CDR3 is built from 14 residues. Germline V gene lookup returns CDR1 LGHNA and CDR2 YNFKEQ. V shed 4 bases, J shed 4 bases, and the junction held 2 bases outside the gene matches. The CDR3 spells CASSLGQGAETQYF. Written as DNA, the CDR3 is TGTGCCAGCAGCCTCGGACAGGGGGCAGAGACCCAGTACTTC.

This clonotype was picked up many times. V and J are TRBV10-3 and TRBJ2-3; TRBD2 might be the D (6 bases). CDR1 is ENHRY, CDR2 SYGVKD, per germline. This CDR3 is 14 amino acids long. Deletions cut 0 bases from V and 6 bases from J, with 10 bases between. CDR3 sequence: CAISESRDGDTQYF. Here the CDR3 DNA reads TGTGCCATCAGTGAGTCGCGGGACGGGGATACGCAGTATTTT.

The sample holds one count of this clonotype. The chain links TRBV20-1 to TRBJ2-1, with D possibly matching TRBD2 (5 bases). The CDR3 runs 11 residues. V was cut by 6 bases and J by 7 bases, with 10 bases left in between. The germline CDR1 and CDR2 sequences are DFQATT and SNEGSKA (reference sequence). CDR3 sequence (DNA): TGCAGTGCCCAGCTAGCAAATGAGCAGTTCTTC. Translating gives CSAQLANEQFF.

A few counts support this clonotype. This rearrangement joins TRBV7-9 to TRBJ2-7; D unclear. This CDR3 spans 14 amino acids. The V and J ends lost 1 base and 0 bases respectively, with 7 bases between them. Germline CDR1 is SEHNR and CDR2 is FQNEAQ (reference sequence). The CDR3 is CASSLGQNSYEQYF. The CDR3 DNA reads TGTGCCAGCAGCTTAGGGCAGAACTCCTACGAGCAGTACTTC.

The table lists this clonotype with a count of one. The V gene is TRBV27, the J gene TRBJ1-1; weak D call: TRBD1 (5 bases). The CDR3 totals 16 residues. With 4 bases removed from V and 7 bases from J, the gap between germline ends came to 22 bases. Germline-derived CDR1 and CDR2 are MNHEY and SMNVEV (reference sequence). Here the CDR3 reads CASSSSKNGATFEAFF. CDR3 coding DNA: TGTGCCAGCAGTTCCTCGAAGAATGGGGCCACATTTGAAGCTTTCTTT.